This T cell receptor beta chain was retrieved from a study of spatial heterogeneity in lung cancer. Study overall: Detected sequences consistently included more beta-chain ones than alpha-chain ones.

This CDR3 is built from 12 residues. Per the germline V gene, CDR1 is ENHRY and CDR2 is SYGVKD. Trimming took 4 bases from V and 3 from J, leaving 6 bases between them. Time point noted: sample taken at primary tumor resection. The sequenced material consisted of unsorted whole RNA from tumor, nontumor lung or frozen PBMC. The donors were 55 to 85 patients with non-small cell lung cancer that was early-stage and untreated. From the 5' RACE reads, TCRdb called clonotypes with MiXCR, one entry per CDR3 protein. The table includes 20,000 to 25,000 distinct CDR3 sequences, just over 4.5% detected once. This clonotype has ten or more counts.

The clonotype was recovered from a male donor with early-stage non-small cell lung cancer. V gene TRBV10-3 combines with J gene TRBJ1-1; no reliable D call. This sample comprised PBMCs, obtained at surgery. This CDR3 reads CAISGVYTEAFF. The CDR3 DNA sequence: TGTGCCATCAGTGGGGTGTACACTGAAGCTTTCTTT.